What follows are 22 T cell receptor beta chains derived from one specimen sequenced in a study of blood T cell repertoires in COVID-19. TCRdb's table, derived via immunoSEQ multiplex PCR, lists solely in-frame clones and lacks some. The repertoire consists of 120,000 to 150,000 clones, with approximately 87% occurring once and the leading ten covering roughly 4%. Sequenced material: peripheral blood. The receptors derive from a woman between 40 and 50 years old with acute or convalescent COVID-19.

V usage is TRBV10-3 and J usage is TRBJ1-2; D might be TRBD1 (5 bases). Germline V lookup: CDR1 ENHRY, CDR2 SYGVKD. The CDR3 runs 14 residues. V was shortened by 3 bases and J by 0 bases, with 8 bases between the two germline ends. CDR3 residues: CAISEQAANYGYTF. DNA of the CDR3: TGTGCCATCAGTGAACAGGCAGCTAACTATGGCTACACCTTC.

This clone was found once. V usage is TRBV6-5 and J usage is TRBJ1-6; D remains ambiguous. V lost 6 bases and J 7 bases, leaving 13 bases between the germline ends. This CDR3 has 14 amino acids. From germline, CDR1 is MNHEY and CDR2 SVGAGI. CDR3 in amino acids: CASSRSGPNSPLHF. The CDR3 DNA follows: TGTGCCAGCAGCCGTTCGGGTCCCAATTCACCCCTCCACTTT.

The rearrangement uses TRBV7-6 and TRBJ2-3, with 8 bases that match TRBD2. The V and J ends lost 0 bases and 6 bases, in that order; junction bases with no gene match: 8. Germline V gene data show CDR1 as SGHVS and CDR2 as FNYEAQ. This CDR3 has 16 amino acids. The CDR3 region has the DNA TGTGCCAGCAGCTTAGCTACTAGCGGACTACAGGATACGCAGTATTTT. Its translation: CASSLATSGLQDTQYF.

This clone has more than one count but fewer than ten. The genes are TRBV11-1 and TRBJ2-1, with TRBD2 matching 14 bases. The CDR3 has 17 amino acids. The V and J ends lost 0 bases and 4 bases, in that order; junction bases with no gene match: 2. CDR1 and CDR2 from the germline V gene are SGHAT and FQDESV (reference sequence). CDR3 protein: CASSLATSGRGYNEQFF. The CDR3 region has the DNA TGTGCCAGCAGCTTAGCGACTAGCGGGAGGGGATACAATGAGCAGTTCTTC.

In DNA, the CDR3 is TGTGCCTGGAGTGTACCAAGGGGCCCTAGGCCGGAGCAGTACTTC. Protein product: CAWSVPRGPRPEQYF. The chain uses TRBV30 and TRBJ2-7; possibly TRBD1 for D (5 bases). The germline CDR1 and CDR2 sequences are GTSNPN and SVGIG (reference sequence). The CDR3 loop spans 15 amino acids. The V and J ends lost 0 bases and 7 bases respectively, with 19 bases between them.

J is TRBJ1-3 and V is TRBV29-1, with D tentatively TRBD1 (5 bases). The V end lost 5 bases, the J end lost 0 bases, and 11 bases lay between the germline ends. Looked up from germline, CDR1 is SQVTM and CDR2 is ANQGSEA. CDR3 length: 14 residues. The CDR3 protein is CSVLPTDSGNTIYF. The DNA for the CDR3 is TGCAGCGTTCTTCCGACAGACTCTGGAAACACCATATATTTT.

This clone was picked up one time. The chain couples TRBV7-2 to TRBJ1-3, with D perhaps TRBD1 (6 bases). CDR1 SGHTA and CDR2 FQGNSA come from the germline V gene. Trimming shortened V by 1 base and J by 1 base, and 17 bases separated the two germline ends. The CDR3 sequence is 18 residues long. Written as DNA, the CDR3 is TGTGCCAGCAGCTTAGGGCCCCCTCAGGGGAAATCTGGAAACACCATATATTTT. Encoded protein: CASSLGPPQGKSGNTIYF.

The V and J genes are TRBV9 and TRBJ1-5; 11 nucleotides align to TRBD1. The V segment lost 0 bases and the J segment 5 bases; nucleotides outside the gene matches: 10. The V gene's germline CDR1 is SGDLS and CDR2 YYNGEE. The CDR3 is made up of 18 amino acids. DNA of the CDR3: TGTGCCAGCAGCGTAGTGTGGGGACAGGGGGAGGAGGATCAGCCCCAGCATTTT. It specifies CASSVVWGQGEEDQPQHF. Full variable domain (outside the CDR3, taken from reference TRBV9 and TRBJ1-5): DSGVTQTPKHLITATGQRVTLRCSPRSGDLSVYWYQQSLDQGLQFLIQYYNGEERAKGNILERFSAQQFPDLHSELNLSSLELGDSALYFCASSVVWGQGEEDQPQHFGDGTRLSIL.

Remarks on this clone: Other DNA sequences in this specimen translate into the identical CDR3. The chain combines TRBV3-1 (or the pseudogene TRBV3-2) with TRBJ1-5; D is possibly TRBD1 (6 bases). Germline V gene data show CDR1 as LGHDT and CDR2 as YNNKEL (reference sequence). Trimming took off 3 bases at V and 6 bases at J, with 9 bases between the two ends. The CDR3 length is 13 residues. The chain's CDR3 is CASSQEGGQPQHF. CDR3 nucleotide sequence: TGTGCCAGCAGCCAGGAAGGGGGTCAGCCCCAGCATTTT.

DNA of the CDR3: TGCAGTGCTAGTACTCCGAGCTCCTACAATGAGCAGTTCTTC. It specifies CSASTPSSYNEQFF. The chain combines TRBV20-1 with TRBJ2-1; D uncertain. Deletions cut 3 bases from V and 0 bases from J, with 9 bases between. This CDR3 comprises 14 residues. Germline-derived CDR1 and CDR2 are DFQATT and SNEGSKA (reference sequence).

The V call is TRBV4-2, the J call TRBJ1-3; D is uncertain. The CDR3 spans 16 residues. V was trimmed by 0 bases and J by 2 bases, leaving 11 bases between them. Per the germline V gene, CDR1 is LGHNA and CDR2 is YNFKEQ. The CDR3 region has the DNA TGTGCCAGCAGCCAAGATGGCAGGCAGACTGGAAACACCATATATTTT. This gives the protein CASSQDGRQTGNTIYF.

J is TRBJ2-1 and V is TRBV6-6; TRBD2 is a possible D gene (6 bases). This CDR3 comprises 15 residues. Germline CDR1 reads MNHNY; CDR2 reads SVGAGI (reference sequence). The germline V and J ends were trimmed by 4 bases and 4 bases, with 14 bases remaining between them. The CDR3 reads CASSLGGRTYNEQFF. The CDR3 DNA reads TGTGCCAGCAGTTTAGGAGGGAGAACTTACAATGAGCAGTTCTTC.

The chain combines TRBV10-1 with TRBJ2-1, with TRBD1 identical over 11 bases. The CDR3 loop spans 13 amino acids. V trimming: 10 bases; J trimming: 8 bases; junction bases outside the gene matches: 7. In germline, CDR1 is WNHNN, CDR2 SYGVQD (reference sequence). The CDR3 loop reads CANHGQGADEQFF. CDR3 nucleotide sequence: TGCGCCAACCACGGACAGGGGGCGGATGAGCAGTTCTTC.

This sequence joins TRBV19 and TRBJ1-4, with 7 bases identical to TRBD1. CDR1 is LNHDA and CDR2 is SQIVND in the germline V gene (reference sequence). Losses at the gene ends were 1 base for V and 5 bases for J; bases not matched to a gene: 4. This CDR3 comprises 15 residues. CDR3 sequence reads: CASSIAPGGNEKLFF. CDR3 DNA: TGTGCCAGTAGTATAGCGCCAGGGGGGAATGAAAAACTGTTTTTT.

This sequence joins TRBV21-1 and TRBJ1-6; TRBD1, the table's D call, was not compared with the DNA. TRBV21-1 represents a pseudogene. The length of the CDR3 is 18 residues. This CDR3 reads CASSKGPGQRAKLAPLHF. In nucleotides, the CDR3 is TGTGCCAGCAGCAAAGGTCCGGGACAGCGAGCAAAGTTGGCGCCCCTCCACTTT.

There are a few counts of this clone. The genes are TRBV5-5 and TRBJ1-2, with D possibly matching TRBD1 (6 bases). Per the germline V gene, CDR1 is SGHKS and CDR2 is YYEKEE (reference sequence). The CDR3 runs 14 residues. The V gene lost 4 bases and the J gene lost 1 base, with 11 bases spanning the gap. As DNA, the CDR3 is TGTGCCAGCAGCGTGTCACAGGGTAACTATGGCTACACCTTC. Its translation: CASSVSQGNYGYTF.

The V gene is TRBV7-9, the J gene TRBJ2-7, with 9 positions matching TRBD2. In germline, CDR1 is SEHNR, CDR2 FQNEAQ (reference sequence). The CDR3 is 15 amino acids. J lost 1 base, V lost 3 bases, and 4 bases had no gene match. The CDR3 reads CASSFDSGRSYEQYF. The CDR3 DNA sequence: TGTGCCAGCAGCTTCGATAGCGGGAGATCCTACGAGCAGTACTTC.

The chain links TRBV6-5 to TRBJ2-2, with 10 bases identical to TRBD1. The V gene end was trimmed by 4 bases and the J gene end by 4 bases; junction bases not matched to a gene: 0. The CDR3 spans 14 residues. Germline CDR1 reads MNHEY; CDR2 reads SVGAGI. The CDR3 DNA reads as TGTGCCAGCAGTTGGACAGGGGGCACCGGGGAGCTGTTTTTT. Encoded protein: CASSWTGGTGELFF.

Remarks on this clone: The sample carries other DNA sequences with the same CDR3. The chain uses TRBV6-5 and TRBJ1-1; 11 bases are a match to TRBD1. The germline gives CDR1 MNHEY, CDR2 SVGAGI. V lost 8 bases to trimming and J lost 5 bases; unmatched junction nucleotides: 7. The CDR3 has 14 amino acids. In DNA, the CDR3 is TGTGCCAGCTCCAGGGGGACAGGGGGAACTGAAGCTTTCTTT. Amino acids: CASSRGTGGTEAFF.

The rearrangement links TRBV27 to TRBJ2-7; tentatively, D is TRBD2 (5 bases). Trimming removed 3 bases at V and 0 bases at J, with 6 bases between. This CDR3 is 13 amino acids long. Per germline, CDR1 MNHEY and CDR2 SMNVEV (reference sequence). CDR3 sequence: CASSFDYSYEQYF. The DNA of the CDR3 is TGTGCCAGCAGTTTCGACTACTCCTACGAGCAGTACTTC.

This clone was counted only a few times. The V call is TRBV15, the J call TRBJ1-4; D not certain. Germline V lookup: CDR1 LNHNV, CDR2 YYDKDF (reference sequence). Trimming cost V 0 bases and J 0 bases, with 8 bases left between them. The CDR3 covers 16 residues. DNA of the CDR3: TGTGCCACCAGCAGAGATGGCGGGGCAACTAATGAAAAACTGTTTTTT. Translating gives CATSRDGGATNEKLFF. Looking up the rest from reference TRBV15 and TRBJ1-4 gives the full variable domain: DAMVIQNPRYQVTQFGKPVTLSCSQTLNHNVMYWYQQKSSQAPKLLFHYYDKDFNNEADTPDNFQSRRPNTSFCFLDIRSPGLGDTAMYLCATSRDGGATNEKLFFGSGTQLSVL.

The chain has TRBV4-2 and TRBJ1-5, with 8 positions matching TRBD1. The V segment lost 5 bases and the J segment 3 bases; nucleotides outside the gene matches: 9. This CDR3 has 16 residues. The germline CDR1 and CDR2 sequences are LGHNA and YNFKEQ. In DNA form, the CDR3 reads TGTGCCAGCAGCTGGACTACAGGGGGACACAATCAGCCCCAGCATTTT. It is translated as CASSWTTGGHNQPQHF.